The T cell receptor beta chain described here comes from a study of T cell clones after liver transplantation. Profiled with immunoSEQ multiplex PCR; TCRdb holds only in-frame clones, not every one. The repertoire holds 20,000 to 25,000 clones, with about three quarters as singletons. This clone came up a few times. This CDR3 has 13 residues. Germline loops: CDR1 SGDLS, CDR2 YYNGEE. V was shortened by 2 bases and J by 3 bases, with 8 bases between the two germline ends. The V gene is TRBV9, the J gene TRBJ1-2; D not resolved. The specimen comprised CD4+ T cells from blood, sampled before liver transplant. The clonotype originates from a human donor who received a liver transplant. The CDR3 sequence is CASSVDGDYGYTF. CDR3 nucleotide sequence: TGTGCCAGCAGCGTCGACGGCGACTATGGCTACACCTTC.